These 25 T cell receptor beta chains originate from one sample sequenced in a study of monozygotic twins with inflammatory bowel disease. TCRdb re-called the 5' RACE reads and catalogs CDR3 proteins one per entry, DNA excluded. This sample's table has 170,000 or so distinct CDR3 sequences. Sequencing was carried out using blood. These receptors were taken from a human donor with ulcerative colitis or Crohn's disease, or a healthy co-twin of an affected twin (not recorded which).

The genes are TRBV5-1 and TRBJ2-5. This CDR3 spans 13 amino acids. Looked up from germline, CDR1 is SGHRS and CDR2 is YFSETQ. The CDR3 sequence is CASSFRVQETQYF. The entire variable domain, with the rest obtained from reference TRBV5-1 and TRBJ2-5, is as follows: KAGVTQTPRYLIKTRGQQVTLSCSPISGHRSVSWYQQTPGQGLQFLFEYFSETQRNKGNFPGRFSGRQFSNSRSEMNVSTLELGDSALYLCASSFRVQETQYFGPGTRLLVL.

The chain links TRBV5-1 to TRBJ2-2; TCRdb indicates TRBD1, and absent DNA this call remains unverified. This CDR3 has 15 residues. The V gene's germline CDR1 is SGHRS and CDR2 YFSETQ. The CDR3: CASSSGTTNTGELFF.

This chain uses TRBV5-4 with TRBJ2-7. This CDR3 is 13 amino acids long. The germline V gene has CDR1 SGHNT and CDR2 YYREEE (reference sequence). The CDR3 loop is CASSLASGIEQYF.

This chain connects TRBV12-3 or TRBV12-4 to TRBJ2-4; TCRdb reports TRBD2, a call that lacks DNA to check it against. This CDR3 contains 18 residues. This CDR3 reads CASSPWTSGVLAKNIQYF.

This chain joins TRBV5-6 and TRBJ1-6; TCRdb's assignment of TRBD1 cannot be checked, as there is no DNA. Germline V gives CDR1 SGHDT, CDR2 YYEEEE. The CDR3 contains 14 residues. The CDR3 loop reads CASSSGVGNSPLHF. Variable domain in full (rest from reference TRBV5-6 and TRBJ1-6): DAGVTQSPTHLIKTRGQQVTLRCSPKSGHDTVSWYQQALGQGPQFIFQYYEEEERQRGNFPDRFSGHQFPNYSSELNVNALLLGDSALYLCASSSGVGNSPLHFGNGTRLTVT.

The rearrangement uses TRBV4-2 and TRBJ2-3; the D call from TCRdb, TRBD1, cannot be confirmed without DNA. This CDR3 has 15 amino acids. Germline assignment: CDR1 LGHNA and CDR2 YNFKEQ. CDR3 sequence reads: CASRTDRENTDTQYF.

The chain combines TRBV10-2 with TRBJ1-1; with no DNA, the TCRdb D assignment of TRBD1 cannot be verified. The CDR3 totals 14 residues. Looked up from germline, CDR1 is WSHSY and CDR2 is SAAADI. The CDR3 region is CASSELGQGFEAFF.

The CDR3 sequence is CASSVHRGPGSYNSPLHF. The chain uses TRBV5-5 and TRBJ1-6; TCRdb lists TRBD1, though no DNA is available to test this call. This CDR3 region has 18 residues. Germline loops: CDR1 SGHKS, CDR2 YYEKEE (reference sequence).

The gene calls are TRBV20-1 and TRBJ1-1. The V gene's germline CDR1 is DFQATT and CDR2 SNEGSKA (reference sequence). The length of the CDR3 is 11 residues. Here the CDR3 reads CSAPPYAEAFF.

The chain is built from TRBV5-1 and TRBJ2-3; TCRdb proposes TRBD1, but this gene call is untestable without DNA. The CDR3 spans 15 residues. CDR1 and CDR2 from the germline V gene are SGHRS and YFSETQ. This CDR3 reads CASSYDSPLTDTQYF.

This sequence joins TRBV20-1 and TRBJ2-5. CDR3 size: 12 residues. The V gene's germline CDR1 is DFQATT and CDR2 SNEGSKA (reference sequence). The CDR3 sequence is CSARDLQETQYF.

The rearrangement links TRBV29-1 to TRBJ1-4. In germline, CDR1 is SQVTM, CDR2 ANQGSEA. CDR3 size: 13 residues. The CDR3 is CSVDKDGNEKLFF.

This chain joins TRBV6-4 and TRBJ2-2; with no DNA, the TCRdb D assignment of TRBD1 cannot be verified. CDR3 length equals 18 residues. Germline V gene sequence: CDR1 MRHNA, CDR2 SNTAGT. This CDR3 reads CASSQNKQGGANTGELFF.

V and J are TRBV20-1 and TRBJ2-3. The germline CDR1 and CDR2 sequences are DFQATT and SNEGSKA (reference sequence). The CDR3 loop spans 12 amino acids. The CDR3 loop reads CSALWGTDTQYF.

The genes are TRBV7-9 and TRBJ1-2; TCRdb calls TRBD1, which cannot be checked without DNA. The germline V gene encodes CDR1 SEHNR and CDR2 FQNEAQ (reference sequence). This CDR3 has 13 residues. This CDR3 is CASSYDRVHGYTF.

The chain links TRBV20-1 to TRBJ2-7; TCRdb returns TRBD1, unconfirmable since there is no DNA. The CDR3 consists of 14 residues. CDR1 is DFQATT, CDR2 SNEGSKA, per germline (reference sequence). The CDR3 region is CSAGDRGNSYEQYF.

The CDR3 sequence is CASSARDSSNYGYTF. The chain combines TRBV9 with TRBJ1-2; TCRdb's D call of TRBD1 is untestable without DNA. This CDR3 is 15 amino acids long. The germline gives CDR1 SGDLS, CDR2 YYNGEE. Based on the CDR3 plus reference TRBV9 and TRBJ1-2, the full variable domain is DSGVTQTPKHLITATGQRVTLRCSPRSGDLSVYWYQQSLDQGLQFLIQYYNGEERAKGNILERFSAQQFPDLHSELNLSSLELGDSALYFCASSARDSSNYGYTFGSGTRLTVV.

This chain links TRBV30 with TRBJ2-1. The germline V gene has CDR1 GTSNPN and CDR2 SVGIG (reference sequence). This CDR3 has 13 amino acids. This CDR3 reads CAWSGPFYNEQFF.

J is TRBJ1-5 and V is TRBV5-1. The CDR3 runs 17 residues. The germline gives CDR1 SGHRS, CDR2 YFSETQ. The CDR3 sequence: CASISFPRFGEWQPQHF.

The genes are TRBV6-2 or TRBV6-3 and TRBJ2-2; TCRdb's assignment of TRBD2 cannot be checked, as there is no DNA. Germline V gene sequence: CDR1 MNHEY, CDR2 SVGEGT. CDR3 length equals 14 residues. CDR3: CASRDFQGTGELFF.

The chain has TRBV28 and TRBJ2-7; there is no DNA to check the TCRdb D call of TRBD1. The CDR3 spans 15 residues. Per germline, CDR1 MDHEN and CDR2 SYDVKM. The CDR3 reads CASSLSTGQGSEQYF.

The chain carries TRBV20-1 and TRBJ1-5. This CDR3 has 12 residues. Germline assignment: CDR1 DFQATT and CDR2 SNEGSKA (reference sequence). The CDR3 here is CSAGPNNQPQHF.

The chain joins TRBV20-1 to TRBJ2-7; TCRdb returns TRBD2, unconfirmable since there is no DNA. This CDR3 has 15 residues. Germline CDR1 and CDR2: DFQATT and SNEGSKA (reference sequence). CDR3 residues: CSAILGAGGSYEQYF.

The chain couples TRBV10-1 to TRBJ2-1; no DNA is available, so the TRBD2 call from TCRdb remains unchecked. The CDR3 runs to 14 residues. The germline V gene encodes CDR1 WNHNN and CDR2 SYGVQD (reference sequence). The CDR3 region is CASSRASGANEQFF.

The V gene is TRBV20-1, the J gene TRBJ1-1. CDR1 is DFQATT and CDR2 is SNEGSKA in the germline V gene (reference sequence). The CDR3 loop spans 15 amino acids. This chain's CDR3 is CSASKSQEMNTEAFF.